The TCR beta chain described here comes from a study of blood T cell repertoires in COVID-19. As for the study in general: The samples span acute and convalescent COVID-19 from the United States, Italy and Spain.

In the authors' methods: Reference gene primer amplification yielded estimated nucleated cell counts. TCRdb keeps only in-frame clones here, not all; method: immunoSEQ multiplex PCR. That table supplies the V and J calls and clone size; D and trimming were determined from the DNA. The sample has roughly 290,000 clones; approximately 84% are singletons. CDR3 length: 13 residues. V lost 7 bases to trimming and J lost 4 bases, with 14 bases between them. Germline V gives CDR1 LNHDA, CDR2 SQIVND (reference sequence). Those enrolled in Seattle joined during active infection and were followed longitudinally afterward.

The sequenced sample consisted of peripheral blood. The receptor comes from a person aged 65 to 79 with COVID-19, enrolled during active disease. This rearrangement joins TRBV19 to TRBJ2-7, with D tentatively TRBD2 (6 bases). The CDR3 spells CASKGTEQYEQYF. CDR3 coding DNA: TGTGCCAGTAAGGGGACTGAACAATACGAGCAGTACTTC.